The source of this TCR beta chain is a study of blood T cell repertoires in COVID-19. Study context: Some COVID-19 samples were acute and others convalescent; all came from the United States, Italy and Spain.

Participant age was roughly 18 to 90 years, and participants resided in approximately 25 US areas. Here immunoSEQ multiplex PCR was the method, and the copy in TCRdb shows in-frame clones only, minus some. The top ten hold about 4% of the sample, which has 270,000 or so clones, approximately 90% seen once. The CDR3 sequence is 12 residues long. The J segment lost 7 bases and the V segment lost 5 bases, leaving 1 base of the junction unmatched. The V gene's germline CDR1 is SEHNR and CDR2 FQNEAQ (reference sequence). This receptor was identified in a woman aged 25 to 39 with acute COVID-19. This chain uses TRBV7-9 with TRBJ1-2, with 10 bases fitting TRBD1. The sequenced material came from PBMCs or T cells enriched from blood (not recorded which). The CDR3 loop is CASSRDRGGYTF. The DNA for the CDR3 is TGTGCCAGCAGCCGGGACAGGGGTGGCTACACCTTC.